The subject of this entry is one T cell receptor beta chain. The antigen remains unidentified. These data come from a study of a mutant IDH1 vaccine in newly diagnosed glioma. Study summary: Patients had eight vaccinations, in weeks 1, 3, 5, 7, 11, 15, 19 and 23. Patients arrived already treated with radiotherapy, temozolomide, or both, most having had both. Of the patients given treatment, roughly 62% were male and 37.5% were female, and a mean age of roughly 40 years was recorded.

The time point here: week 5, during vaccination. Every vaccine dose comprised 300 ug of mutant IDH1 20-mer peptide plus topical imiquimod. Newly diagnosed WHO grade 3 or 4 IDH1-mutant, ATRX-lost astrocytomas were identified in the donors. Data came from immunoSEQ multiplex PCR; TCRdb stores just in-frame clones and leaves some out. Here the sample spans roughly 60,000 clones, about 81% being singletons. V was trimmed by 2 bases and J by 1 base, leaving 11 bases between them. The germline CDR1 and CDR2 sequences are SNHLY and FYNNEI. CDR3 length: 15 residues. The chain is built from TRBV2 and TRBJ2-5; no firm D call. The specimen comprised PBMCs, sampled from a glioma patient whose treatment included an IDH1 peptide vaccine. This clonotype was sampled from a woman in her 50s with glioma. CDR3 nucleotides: TGTGCCAGCAGTGAAAGGTTCAGACCCCAAGAGACCCAGTACTTC. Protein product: CASSERFRPQETQYF.